A selection of T cell receptor beta chains follows, all from one sample in a study of cytomegalovirus exposure and HLA in healthy donors. Repertoires were generated with immunoSEQ multiplex PCR, while TCRdb's copy carries only in-frame clones and drops some. This table holds about 190,000 clones, around four fifths found once. Sequences were obtained from PBMCs. These TCRs come from a middle-aged woman in good health and CMV-seronegative. CDR3s include the opening cysteine and the closing phenylalanine or tryptophan. The D gene is left open where the match is weak. Size is omitted from some rows. Given values are once, few, many or a class for expanded clones.

d_call	v_call	clone_size	j_call	cdr3_length	cdr3_aa	cdr3_nt
.	TRBV2	few	TRBJ1-3	15	CASSPRGIEGNTIYF	TGTGCCAGCAGTCCCAGGGGAATAGAAGGAAACACCATATATTTT
TRBD1	TRBV6-6	.	TRBJ1-2	12	CATGTGNYGYTF	TGTGCCACCGGGACAGGGAACTATGGCTACACCTTC
.	TRBV5-1	.	TRBJ1-5	13	CASRTEWDQPQHF	TGCGCCAGCAGGACAGAATGGGATCAGCCCCAGCATTTT
TRBD1	TRBV5-6	.	TRBJ1-3	15	CASSPGTGRGNTIYF	TGTGCCAGCAGCCCGGGGACAGGGCGGGGAAACACCATATATTTT
.	TRBV18	.	TRBJ2-1	17	CASSATLADTMKDEQFF	TGTGCCAGCTCAGCAACCTTAGCGGATACAATGAAGGATGAGCAGTTCTTC
TRBD2	TRBV7-2	.	TRBJ2-5	16	CASSRGLAGFQETQYF	TGTGCCAGCAGCCGGGGCCTAGCGGGATTCCAAGAGACCCAGTACTTC
TRBD1	TRBV9	.	TRBJ1-3	17	CASSLEPGTGGGNTIYF	TGTGCCAGCAGCTTAGAGCCCGGGACAGGGGGAGGAAACACCATATATTTT
.	TRBV19	.	TRBJ2-5	13	CASSIHREETQYF	TGTGCCAGTAGTATACACAGGGAAGAGACCCAGTACTTC
TRBD1	TRBV2	.	TRBJ1-4	15	CASRLRTGIHEKLFF	TGTGCCAGCAGACTTAGGACAGGAATTCATGAAAAACTGTTTTTT
.	TRBV19	.	TRBJ2-3	15	CASSRPMGSTDTQYF	TGTGCCAGTAGTAGGCCCATGGGCAGCACAGATACGCAGTATTTT
TRBD1	TRBV7-2	few	TRBJ1-2	15	CASSPSGTGIYGYTF	TGTGCCAGCAGCCCCTCCGGGACAGGGATTTATGGCTACACCTTC
.	TRBV11-2	.	TRBJ2-1	12	CASSYLDNEQFF	TGTGCCAGCAGCTACCTAGATAATGAGCAGTTCTTC
.	TRBV10-3	few	TRBJ1-1	12	CAISDRRSEAFF	TGTGCCATCAGTGATCGGCGGAGTGAAGCTTTCTTT
.	TRBV27	.	TRBJ1-1	13	CASSSNLNTEAFF	TGTGCCAGCAGTTCGAACTTGAACACTGAAGCTTTCTTT
.	TRBV29-1	.	TRBJ1-1	14	CSVAPDRQHTEAFF	TGCAGCGTCGCCCCTGACAGGCAACACACTGAAGCTTTCTTT
.	TRBV5-1	.	TRBJ1-1	13	CASSFGGNTEAFF	TGCGCCAGCAGCTTTGGCGGGAACACTGAAGCTTTCTTT
TRBD1	TRBV19	.	TRBJ1-2	14	CASSQQGLNYGYTF	TGTGCCAGTAGCCAACAGGGGCTGAACTATGGCTACACCTTC
.	TRBV19	.	TRBJ2-3	15	CASSIGTPRTDTQYF	TGTGCCAGTAGTATCGGGACTCCACGCACAGATACGCAGTATTTT
.	TRBV6-5	.	TRBJ2-7	13	CASKQGNSYEQYF	TGTGCCAGCAAGCAGGGTAACTCCTACGAGCAGTACTTC
.	TRBV16	.	TRBJ2-1	15	CASSQLVGEYNEQFF	TGTGCCAGCAGCCAATTAGTAGGAGAGTACAATGAGCAGTTCTTC
.	TRBV10-2	few	TRBJ1-2	14	CASGISGSNYGYTF	TGCGCCAGCGGGATTTCGGGATCTAACTATGGCTACACCTTC
.	TRBV6-5	.	TRBJ2-1	15	CASSYGGHTYNEQFF	TGTGCCAGCAGTTACGGGGGCCATACCTACAATGAGCAGTTCTTC
.	TRBV19	.	TRBJ2-6	15	CASSPSRSGANVLTF	TGTGCCAGTTCGCCATCCAGATCTGGGGCCAACGTCCTGACTTTC
TRBD1	TRBV2	.	TRBJ1-2	14	CASSSLTGVGGYTF	TGTGCCAGCAGCTCTCTCACAGGGGTAGGAGGCTACACCTTC
TRBD1	TRBV15	.	TRBJ1-1	14	CATSPRQGGTEAFF	TGTGCCACCAGCCCGCGACAGGGGGGAACTGAAGCTTTCTTT
TRBD1	TRBV7-2	.	TRBJ1-2	13	CASSPQGSYGYTF	TGTGCCAGCAGCCCACAGGGGTCATATGGCTACACCTTC
TRBD2	TRBV2	few	TRBJ2-1	15	CASSAGTSAYNEQFF	TGTGCCAGCAGTGCCGGGACTAGCGCTTACAATGAGCAGTTCTTC
TRBD1	TRBV19	.	TRBJ2-3	14	CASRTTGYGDTQYF	TGTGCCAGTAGGACGACAGGGTATGGAGATACGCAGTATTTT
.	TRBV12-1	.	TRBJ2-6	12	CAPRTGANVLTF	TGTGCACCGCGAACTGGGGCCAACGTCCTGACTTTC
TRBD2	TRBV6-1	.	TRBJ2-5	16	CASSEGLAGTQETQYF	TGTGCCAGCAGTGAAGGACTAGCGGGTACCCAAGAGACCCAGTACTTC
.	TRBV7-7	.	TRBJ2-2	13	CASSTGRRGELFF	TGTGCTAGCAGTACCGGAAGGAGAGGGGAGCTGTTTTTT
.	TRBV2	once	TRBJ1-2	13	CASSVDSNYGYTF	TGTGCCAGCAGCGTTGACAGTAACTATGGCTACACCTTC
.	TRBV30	.	TRBJ2-7	16	CAWSGGAGTLDLQQYF	TGTGCCTGGAGTGGGGGAGCCGGGACTCTGGACCTCCAGCAGTACTTC
TRBD2	TRBV5-1	.	TRBJ2-2	15	CASTAGTSGTGELFF	TGCGCCAGCACCGCCGGGACTAGCGGGACCGGGGAGCTGTTTTTT
TRBD2	TRBV27	.	TRBJ2-1	15	CASSLSGSGYNEQFF	TGTGCCAGCAGTCTGAGCGGGAGTGGTTACAATGAGCAGTTCTTC
TRBD1	TRBV4-1	.	TRBJ1-2	15	CASSPGQGGNYGYTF	TGCGCCAGCAGCCCCGGACAGGGGGGTAACTATGGCTACACCTTC
.	TRBV29-1	.	TRBJ2-3	15	CSVVGLRDSTDTQYF	TGCAGCGTTGTCGGGCTCAGGGATAGCACAGATACGCAGTATTTT
.	TRBV5-6	once	TRBJ1-1	12	CASSSGFREAFF	TGTGCCAGCAGCTCAGGGTTTCGGGAGGCTTTCTTT
.	TRBV11-3	.	TRBJ1-4	15	CASSLGHSLNEKLFF	TGTGCCAGCAGCTTAGGTCACAGTCTTAATGAAAAACTGTTTTTT
.	TRBV7-2	few	TRBJ2-5	11	CASSSQETQYF	TGTGCCAGCAGCTCGCAAGAGACCCAGTACTTC
TRBD2	TRBV10-3	.	TRBJ2-1	19	CAILSATSGNKGTYNEQFF	TGTGCCATCCTAAGTGCGACTAGCGGGAACAAGGGGACCTACAATGAGCAGTTCTTC
.	TRBV11-2	.	TRBJ1-4	15	CASSVTRSTNEKLFF	TGTGCCAGCAGCGTGACTCGCTCAACTAATGAAAAACTGTTTTTT
TRBD1	TRBV5-1	.	TRBJ2-3	17	CASSSITGAYSTDTQYF	TGCGCCAGCAGCTCTATTACAGGGGCATACAGCACAGATACGCAGTATTTT